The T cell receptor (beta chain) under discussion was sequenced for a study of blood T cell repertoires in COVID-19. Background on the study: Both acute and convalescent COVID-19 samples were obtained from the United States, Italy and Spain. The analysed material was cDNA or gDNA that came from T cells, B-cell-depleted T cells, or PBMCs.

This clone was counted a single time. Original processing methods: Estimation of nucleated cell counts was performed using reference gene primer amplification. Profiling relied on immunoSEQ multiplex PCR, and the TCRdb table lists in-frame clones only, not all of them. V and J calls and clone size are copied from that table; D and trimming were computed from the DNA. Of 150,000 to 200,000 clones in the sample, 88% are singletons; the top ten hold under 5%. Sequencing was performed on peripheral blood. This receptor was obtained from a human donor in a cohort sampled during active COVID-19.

CDR3 amino acids: CASSQTGVNEKLFF. DNA of the CDR3: TGTGCCAGCAGCCAGACAGGGGTTAATGAAAAACTGTTTTTT. V is TRBV7-9 and J is TRBJ1-4; 8 positions match TRBD1. The V and J ends lost 5 bases and 4 bases, in that order; junction bases with no gene match: 3. Germline CDR1 reads SEHNR; CDR2 reads FQNEAQ (reference sequence). The CDR3 spans 14 residues.